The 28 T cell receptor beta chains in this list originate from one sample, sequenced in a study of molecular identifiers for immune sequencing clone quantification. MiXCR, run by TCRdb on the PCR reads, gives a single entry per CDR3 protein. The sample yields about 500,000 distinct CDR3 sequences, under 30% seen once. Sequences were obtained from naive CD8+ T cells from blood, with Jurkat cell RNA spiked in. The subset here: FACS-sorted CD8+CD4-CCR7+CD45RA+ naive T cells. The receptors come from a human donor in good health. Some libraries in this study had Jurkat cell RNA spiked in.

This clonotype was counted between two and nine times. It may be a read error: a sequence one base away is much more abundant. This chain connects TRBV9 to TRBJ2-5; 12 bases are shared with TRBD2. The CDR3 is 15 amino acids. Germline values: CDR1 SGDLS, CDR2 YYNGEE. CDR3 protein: CASSAGTSGQVTQYF. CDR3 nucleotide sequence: TGTGCCAGCAGCGCCGGGACTAGCGGGCAAGTGACCCAGTACTTC. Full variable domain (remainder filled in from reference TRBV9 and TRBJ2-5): DSGVTQTPKHLITATGQRVTLRCSPRSGDLSVYWYQQSLDQGLQFLIQYYNGEERAKGNILERFSAQQFPDLHSELNLSSLELGDSALYFCASSAGTSGQVTQYFGPGTRLLVL.

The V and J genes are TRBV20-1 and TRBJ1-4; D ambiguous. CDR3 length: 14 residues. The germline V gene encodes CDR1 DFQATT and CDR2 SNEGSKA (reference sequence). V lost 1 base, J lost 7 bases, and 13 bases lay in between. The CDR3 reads CSARGPGVAEKLFF. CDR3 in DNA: TGCAGTGCTAGAGGCCCCGGGGTAGCTGAAAAACTGTTTTTT.

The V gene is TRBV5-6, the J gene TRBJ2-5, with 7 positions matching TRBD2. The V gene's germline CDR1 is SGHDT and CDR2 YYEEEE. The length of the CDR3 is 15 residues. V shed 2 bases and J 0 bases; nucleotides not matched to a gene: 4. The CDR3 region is CASSFGGGYQETQYF. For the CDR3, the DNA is TGTGCCAGCAGCTTTGGGGGAGGGTACCAAGAGACCCAGTACTTC.

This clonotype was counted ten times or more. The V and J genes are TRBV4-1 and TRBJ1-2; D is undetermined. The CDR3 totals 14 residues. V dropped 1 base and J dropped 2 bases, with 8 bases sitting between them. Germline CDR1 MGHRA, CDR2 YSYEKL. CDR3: CASSQVNRNYGYTF. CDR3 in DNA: TGCGCCAGCAGCCAAGTGAACAGAAACTATGGCTACACCTTC.

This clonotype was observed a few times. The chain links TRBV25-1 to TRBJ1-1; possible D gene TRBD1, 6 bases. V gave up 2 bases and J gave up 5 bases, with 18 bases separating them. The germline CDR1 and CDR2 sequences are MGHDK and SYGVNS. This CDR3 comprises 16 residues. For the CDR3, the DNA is TGTGCCAGCAGTGAACCCCTTGGGGGCAGAGATACTGAAGCTTTCTTT. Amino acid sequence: CASSEPLGGRDTEAFF. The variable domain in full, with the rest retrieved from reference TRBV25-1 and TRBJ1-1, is EADIYQTPRYLVIGTGKKITLECSQTMGHDKMYWYQQDPGMELHLIHYSYGVNSTEKGDLSSESTVSRIRTEHFPLTLESARPSHTSQYLCASSEPLGGRDTEAFFGQGTRLTVV.

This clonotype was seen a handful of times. CDR3 coding DNA: TGTGCCAGCAGCCGGGGACAGAATTCCGGAAACACCATATATTTT. Translated: CASSRGQNSGNTIYF. This sequence joins TRBV14 and TRBJ1-3; TRBD1 matches 7 bases. The CDR3 covers 15 residues. Germline loops: CDR1 SGHDN, CDR2 FVKESK. Trimming cost V 4 bases and J 4 bases; bases outside gene matches: 7.

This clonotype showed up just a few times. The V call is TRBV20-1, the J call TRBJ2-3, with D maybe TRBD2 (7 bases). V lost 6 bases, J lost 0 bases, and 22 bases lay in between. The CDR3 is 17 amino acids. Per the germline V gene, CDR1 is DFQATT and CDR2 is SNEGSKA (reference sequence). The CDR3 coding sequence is TGCAGTGCCACACGGTGGGCGCGGGGGCCCAGCACAGATACGCAGTATTTT. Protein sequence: CSATRWARGPSTDTQYF.

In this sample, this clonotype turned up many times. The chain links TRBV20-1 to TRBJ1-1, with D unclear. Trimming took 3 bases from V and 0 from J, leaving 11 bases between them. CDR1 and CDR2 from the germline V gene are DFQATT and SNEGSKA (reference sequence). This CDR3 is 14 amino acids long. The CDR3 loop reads CSASSGRLNTEAFF. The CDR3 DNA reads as TGCAGTGCTAGTTCTGGCAGATTGAACACTGAAGCTTTCTTT.

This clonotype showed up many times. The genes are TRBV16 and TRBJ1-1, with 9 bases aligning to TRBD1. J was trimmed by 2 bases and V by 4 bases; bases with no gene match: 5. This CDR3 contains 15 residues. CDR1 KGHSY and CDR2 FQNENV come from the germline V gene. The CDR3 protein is CASSPTGGRNTEAFF. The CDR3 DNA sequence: TGTGCCAGCAGCCCAACAGGGGGCAGAAACACTGAAGCTTTCTTT.

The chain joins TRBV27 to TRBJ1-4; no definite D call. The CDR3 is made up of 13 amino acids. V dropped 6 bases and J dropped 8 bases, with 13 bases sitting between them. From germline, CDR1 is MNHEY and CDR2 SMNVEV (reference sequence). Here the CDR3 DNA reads TGTGCCAGCAGGGCCAGGATGGCGGAAAAACTGTTTTTT. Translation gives CASRARMAEKLFF.

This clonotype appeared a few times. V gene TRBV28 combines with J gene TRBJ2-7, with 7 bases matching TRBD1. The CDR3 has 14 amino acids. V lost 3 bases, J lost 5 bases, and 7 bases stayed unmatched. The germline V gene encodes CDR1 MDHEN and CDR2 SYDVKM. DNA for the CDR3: TGTGCCAGCAGTTTCAGGGGGATTCTCCACGAGCAGTACTTC. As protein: CASSFRGILHEQYF.

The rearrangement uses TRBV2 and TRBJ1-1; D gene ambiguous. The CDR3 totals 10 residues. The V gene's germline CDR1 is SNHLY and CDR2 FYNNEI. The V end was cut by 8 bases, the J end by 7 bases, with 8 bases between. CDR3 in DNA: TGTGCCAGCCACGGTGGTGAAGCTTTCTTT. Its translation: CASHGGEAFF.

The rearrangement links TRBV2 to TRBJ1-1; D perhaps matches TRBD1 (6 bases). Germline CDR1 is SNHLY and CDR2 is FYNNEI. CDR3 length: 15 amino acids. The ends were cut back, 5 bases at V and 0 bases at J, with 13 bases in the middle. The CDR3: CASSHNRAMNTEAFF. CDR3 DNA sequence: TGTGCCAGCAGTCATAACAGGGCGATGAACACTGAAGCTTTCTTT.

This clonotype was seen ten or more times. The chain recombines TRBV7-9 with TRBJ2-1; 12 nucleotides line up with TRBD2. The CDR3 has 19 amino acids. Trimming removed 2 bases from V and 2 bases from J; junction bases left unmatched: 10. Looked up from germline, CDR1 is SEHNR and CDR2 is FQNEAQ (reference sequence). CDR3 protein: CASSLSSGRAPSAYNEQFF. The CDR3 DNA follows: TGTGCCAGCAGCTTATCTAGCGGGAGGGCCCCCTCTGCCTACAATGAGCAGTTCTTC.

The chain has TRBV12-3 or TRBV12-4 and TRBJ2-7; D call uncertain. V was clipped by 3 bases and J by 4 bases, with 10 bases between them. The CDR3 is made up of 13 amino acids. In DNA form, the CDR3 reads TGTGCCAGCAGTTTGAAGGGTGTTTACGAGCAGTACTTC. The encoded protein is CASSLKGVYEQYF.

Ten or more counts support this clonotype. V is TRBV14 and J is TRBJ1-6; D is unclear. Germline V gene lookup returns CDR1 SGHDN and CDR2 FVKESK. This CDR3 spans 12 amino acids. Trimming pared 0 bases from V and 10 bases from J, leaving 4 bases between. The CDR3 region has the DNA TGTGCCAGCAGCCAAGAACAGTCACCCCTCCACTTT. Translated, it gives CASSQEQSPLHF.

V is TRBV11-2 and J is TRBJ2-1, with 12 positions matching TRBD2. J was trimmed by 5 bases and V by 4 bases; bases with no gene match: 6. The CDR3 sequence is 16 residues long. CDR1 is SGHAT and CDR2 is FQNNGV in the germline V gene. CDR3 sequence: CASSSRTSGANNEQFF. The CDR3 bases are TGTGCCAGCAGCTCAAGGACTAGCGGGGCCAACAATGAGCAGTTCTTC. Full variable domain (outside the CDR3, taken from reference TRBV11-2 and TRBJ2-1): EAGVAQSPRYKIIEKRQSVAFWCNPISGHATLYWYQQILGQGPKLLIQFQNNGVVDDSQLPKDRFSAERLKGVDSTLKIQPAKLEDSAVYLCASSSRTSGANNEQFFGPGTRLTVL.

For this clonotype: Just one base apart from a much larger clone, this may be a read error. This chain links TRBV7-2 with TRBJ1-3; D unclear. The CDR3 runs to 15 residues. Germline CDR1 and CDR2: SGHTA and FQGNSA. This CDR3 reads CACSGGHSSGNTIYF. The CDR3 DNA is TGTGCCTGCAGCGGAGGGCACTCCTCTGGAAACACCATATATTTT.

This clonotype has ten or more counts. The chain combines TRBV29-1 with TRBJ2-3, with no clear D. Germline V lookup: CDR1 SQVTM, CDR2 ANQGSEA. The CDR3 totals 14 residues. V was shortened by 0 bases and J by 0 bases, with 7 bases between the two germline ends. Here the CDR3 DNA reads TGCAGCGTTGAAGATAGAGGCAGCACAGATACGCAGTATTTT. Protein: CSVEDRGSTDTQYF.

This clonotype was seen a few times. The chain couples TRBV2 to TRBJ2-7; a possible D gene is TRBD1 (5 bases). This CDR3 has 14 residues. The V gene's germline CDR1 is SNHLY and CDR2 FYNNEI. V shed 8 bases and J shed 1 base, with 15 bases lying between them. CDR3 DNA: TGTGCCAGCCATATCGGAGACAGATCCTACGAGCAGTACTTC. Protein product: CASHIGDRSYEQYF.

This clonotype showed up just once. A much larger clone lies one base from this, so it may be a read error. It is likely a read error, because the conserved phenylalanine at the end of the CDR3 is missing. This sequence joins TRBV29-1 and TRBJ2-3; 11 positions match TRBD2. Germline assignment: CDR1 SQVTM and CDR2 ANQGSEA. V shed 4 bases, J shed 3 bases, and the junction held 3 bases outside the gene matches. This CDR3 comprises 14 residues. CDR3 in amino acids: CSVVLAGGTDTQYL. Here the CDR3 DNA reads TGCAGCGTTGTCCTAGCGGGAGGAACAGATACGCAGTATCTT.

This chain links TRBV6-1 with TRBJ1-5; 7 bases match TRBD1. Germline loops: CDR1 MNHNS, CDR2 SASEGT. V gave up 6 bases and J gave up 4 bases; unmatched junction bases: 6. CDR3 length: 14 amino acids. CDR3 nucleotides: TGTGCCAGCAGAGTGGGGGACAGTAATCAGCCCCAGCATTTT. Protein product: CASRVGDSNQPQHF.

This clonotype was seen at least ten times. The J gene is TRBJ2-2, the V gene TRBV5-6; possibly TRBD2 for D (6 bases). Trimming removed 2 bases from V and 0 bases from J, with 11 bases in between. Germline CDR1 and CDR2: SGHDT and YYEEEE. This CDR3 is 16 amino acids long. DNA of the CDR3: TGTGCCAGCAGCTTCGGGGGAGTTGCGAACACCGGGGAGCTGTTTTTT. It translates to CASSFGGVANTGELFF.

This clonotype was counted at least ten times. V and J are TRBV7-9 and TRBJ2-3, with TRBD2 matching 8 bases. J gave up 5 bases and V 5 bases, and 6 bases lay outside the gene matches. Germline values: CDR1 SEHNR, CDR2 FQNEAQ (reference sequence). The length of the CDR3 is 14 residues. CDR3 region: CASSQAGAGDTQYF. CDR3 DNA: TGTGCCAGCAGCCAAGCGGGGGCTGGAGATACGCAGTATTTT.

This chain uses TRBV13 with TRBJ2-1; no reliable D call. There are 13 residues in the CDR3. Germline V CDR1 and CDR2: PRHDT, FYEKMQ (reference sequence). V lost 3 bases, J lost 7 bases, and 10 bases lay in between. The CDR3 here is CASSFRSLNEQFF. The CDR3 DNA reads TGTGCCAGCAGCTTTCGCAGTTTAAATGAGCAGTTCTTC. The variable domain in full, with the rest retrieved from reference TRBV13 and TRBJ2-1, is AAGVIQSPRHLIKEKRETATLKCYPIPRHDTVYWYQQGPGQDPQFLISFYEKMQSDKGSIPDRFSAQQFSDYHSELNMSSLELGDSALYFCASSFRSLNEQFFGPGTRLTVL.

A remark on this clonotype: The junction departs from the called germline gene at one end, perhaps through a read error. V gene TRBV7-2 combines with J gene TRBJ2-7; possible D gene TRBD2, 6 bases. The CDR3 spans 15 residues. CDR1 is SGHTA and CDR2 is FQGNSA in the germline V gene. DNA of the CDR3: TGTGCCAGCAGCCCCCGGGGCAGGGACTCCTACGCGCAGTACTTC. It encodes CASSPRGRDSYAQYF.

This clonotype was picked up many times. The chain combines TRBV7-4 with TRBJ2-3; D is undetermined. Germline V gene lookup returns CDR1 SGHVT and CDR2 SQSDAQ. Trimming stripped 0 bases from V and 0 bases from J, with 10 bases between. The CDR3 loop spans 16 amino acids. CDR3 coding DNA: TGTGCCAGCAGCTTAGCGGTAAAAACTAGCACAGATACGCAGTATTTT. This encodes CASSLAVKTSTDTQYF.

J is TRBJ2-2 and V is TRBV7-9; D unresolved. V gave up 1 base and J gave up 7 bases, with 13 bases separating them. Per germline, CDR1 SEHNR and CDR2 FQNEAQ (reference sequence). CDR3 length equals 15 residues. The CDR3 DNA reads TGTGCCAGCAGCTTAGTAGTCTTCCCAGGCGGGGAGCTGTTTTTT. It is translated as CASSLVVFPGGELFF.